This entry concerns a single TCR beta chain. This sample is drawn from a study of Ad26.COV2.S vaccination and SARS-CoV-2 variants. Repertoires were generated with immunoSEQ multiplex PCR, while TCRdb's copy carries only in-frame clones and drops some. This sample has approximately 280,000 clones, with 80% to 90% found just once. Treatment: some 20 received Ad26.COV2.S at low or high dose, single or two shots; about 5 received placebo; per-sample allocation not given. Specimen acquisition occurred on day 63 following the initial vaccine or placebo injection. The vaccine delivered Wuhan-strain SARS-CoV-2 spike through an Ad26 vector. Sequences were derived from peripheral blood, sampled in a trial of Ad26.COV2.S vaccine versus placebo. The sequence came from a person aged 18 to 65 who received the Ad26.COV2.S COVID-19 vaccine or a placebo.

CDR3 nucleotides: TGTGCCAGCAGCTTAGGTTTAGGGGGGACTGAAGCTTTCTTT. Translating gives CASSLGLGGTEAFF. The chain employs TRBV7-8 and TRBJ1-1, with a weak D call TRBD1 (6 bases). The V end was cut by 1 base, the J end by 5 bases, with 11 bases between. CDR1 SGHVS and CDR2 FQNEAQ come from the germline V gene. CDR3 size: 14 residues.